Listed below are T cell receptor beta chains from one sample, sequenced in a study of T cells in Graves' hyperthyroidism and ophthalmopathy. TCRdb reprocessed the multiplex PCR reads via MiXCR and lists one record per CDR3 protein. The sample holds 550,000 to 600,000 distinct CDR3 sequences, 15% to 20% seen once. Sequencing was done on a sample of blood. The source of these receptors is a woman aged 18-29 years with Graves' hyperthyroidism. CDR3s include the opening cysteine and the closing phenylalanine or tryptophan. Fields, in order: D gene, V gene, clone size, J gene, CDR3 DNA, CDR3 protein. The D gene is left open where the match is weak. The size entry is marked missing in some rows and otherwise reads once, few, many or a size class.

>NA|TRBV20-1|few|TRBJ2-3
TGCAGTGCCGCGACTAGAGATACGCAGTATTTT
CSAATRDTQYF
>NA|TRBV28|few|TRBJ1-1
TGTGCCAGCAGTTTTTCGATAAGGGACACTGAAGCTTTCTTT
CASSFSIRDTEAFF
>NA|TRBV20-1|NA|TRBJ1-5
TGCAGTGCTCGAGGAGGAGGCCCGAATCAGCCCCAGCATTTT
CSARGGGPNQPQHF
>NA|TRBV4-3|NA|TRBJ1-4
TGCGCCAGCAGCCTAACCTACCTCAGTCTCCCTTTAACTAATGAAAAACTGTTTTTT
CASSLTYLSLPLTNEKLFF
>NA|TRBV15|NA|TRBJ2-5
TGTGCCACCAGCAGAGATGTGCACCAGCAAGAGACCCAGTACTTC
CATSRDVHQQETQYF
>TRBD2|TRBV12-5|many|TRBJ2-3
TGTGCTAGTGGTTTGGGGACTAGCGGGAGCACAGATACGCAGTATTTT
CASGLGTSGSTDTQYF
>NA|TRBV29-1|many|TRBJ2-4
TGCAGCGTTGAGGGGGACCTTCAGTACTTC
CSVEGDLQYF
>TRBD2|TRBV6-2/TRBV6-3|NA|TRBJ2-7
TGTGCCAGCAGGCGGGAGGTGTACGAGCAGTACTTC
CASRREVYEQYF
>NA|TRBV12-3/TRBV12-4|many|TRBJ2-1
TGTGCCAGCAGTTTAGAGGGAACCCCCGGGAATGAGCAGTTCTTC
CASSLEGTPGNEQFF
>TRBD1|TRBV28|NA|TRBJ1-2
TGTGCCAGCAGTCCACCGGACAGGGTGTTGGCTAACTATGGCTACACCTTC
CASSPPDRVLANYGYTF
>TRBD2|TRBV20-1|many|TRBJ2-7
TGCAGTGCTAGTGGCACTAGCGACTACGAGCAGTACTTC
CSASGTSDYEQYF
>TRBD2|TRBV2|few|TRBJ2-2
TGTGCCAGCAGTGAAACCGGGAGGGCCAACACCGGGGAGCTGTTTTTT
CASSETGRANTGELFF
>NA|TRBV28|many|TRBJ2-1
TGTGCCAGCAGTTTAGTTCCCTCGCTGGGGAATGAGCAGTTCTTC
CASSLVPSLGNEQFF
>NA|TRBV5-1|NA|TRBJ1-4
TGCGCCAGCAGCCCGGGGCCGTGGACAACTAATGAAAAACTGTTTTTT
CASSPGPWTTNEKLFF
>NA|TRBV7-8|few|TRBJ2-7
TGTGCCAGCAGCTTAGCAGGTCAGCTCCTCTACGAGCAGTACTTC
CASSLAGQLLYEQYF
>NA|TRBV7-2|many|TRBJ2-7
TGTGCCAGCAGCCCGGGACCGGCCGCCTACGAGCAGTACTTC
CASSPGPAAYEQYF
>NA|TRBV20-1|many|TRBJ2-7
TGCAGTGCTAGAGTGAACTACGAGCAGTACTTC
CSARVNYEQYF
>TRBD2|TRBV4-2|once|TRBJ2-5
TGTGCCAGCAGCCAGGAACCGGGACTATACCAAGAGACCCAGTACTTC
CASSQEPGLYQETQYF
>NA|TRBV2|few|TRBJ1-5
TGTGCCAGCCGATCGACGGAGAATCAGCCCCAGCATTTT
CASRSTENQPQHF
>TRBD2|TRBV27|NA|TRBJ2-5
TGTGCCAGCAGTCCCTACCTAGCGGGCGGGGAAGAGACCCAGTACTTC
CASSPYLAGGEETQYF
>TRBD2|TRBV11-1|few|TRBJ2-7
TGTGCCAGCAGCTTAAGAGCGGGGGAGGACTACGAGCAGTACTTC
CASSLRAGEDYEQYF
>NA|TRBV12-3/TRBV12-4|NA|TRBJ2-1
TGTGCCAGCAGTTTCGGGGGATACGATGAGCAGTTCTTC
CASSFGGYDEQFF
>NA|TRBV5-1|many|TRBJ2-3
TGCGCCAGCAGAGAGGGCTGGGATACGCAGTATTTT
CASREGWDTQYF
>NA|TRBV6-2/TRBV6-3|NA|TRBJ1-2
TGTGCCGGCAGTTACTCACGGGGGAACTATGGCTACACCTTC
CAGSYSRGNYGYTF
>NA|TRBV10-2|NA|TRBJ2-1
TGCGCCAGCGTTGGACTGTGGCCAGGGGATTACAATGAGCAGTTCTTC
CASVGLWPGDYNEQFF
>NA|TRBV27|once|TRBJ1-2
TGTGCCAGCAGTTTATATCAGGGGTTATCCTATAGCTACACCTTC
CASSLYQGLSYSYTF
>NA|TRBV5-1|many|TRBJ1-2
TGCGCCACCACGCCCCGAGGGGACGGGTATGGCTACACCTTC
CATTPRGDGYGYTF
>NA|TRBV20-1|NA|TRBJ2-2
TGCAGTGCTGTGGTCTTTAGTGTCGCGAACACCGGGGAGCTGTTTTTT
CSAVVFSVANTGELFF
>NA|TRBV5-1|many|TRBJ1-1
TGCGCCAGCAGCTTTAAGGCAGCGAACACTGAAGCTTTCTTT
CASSFKAANTEAFF
>TRBD1|TRBV28|many|TRBJ1-1
TGTGCCAGCAGCCTCAAACGGGACAGGGGGCGCGGCACTGAAGCTTTCTTT
CASSLKRDRGRGTEAFF
>TRBD1|TRBV2|many|TRBJ1-6
TGTGCCAGGGGGACAGGGAGCTCCTATAATTCACCCCTCCACTTT
CARGTGSSYNSPLHF
>NA|TRBV7-9|many|TRBJ2-3
TGTGCCAGCAGCATCAAAGGGGGGAGGACAGATACGCAGTATTTT
CASSIKGGRTDTQYF
>NA|TRBV6-1|NA|TRBJ1-5
TGTGCCAGCAGCGTCGCCAGCATAAATCGGCCCCAGCATTTT
CASSVASINRPQHF
>TRBD1|TRBV27|many|TRBJ1-6
TGTGCCAGCAGTTTAACCAGACAGGGGACAGAGGATAATTCACCCCTCCACTTT
CASSLTRQGTEDNSPLHF
>TRBD2|TRBV2|many|TRBJ2-3
TGTGCCAGCAGTCGAGTGGCTAGCGGGAGGGCGGGATTCACAGATACGCAGTATTTT
CASSRVASGRAGFTDTQYF
>NA|TRBV12-5|few|TRBJ2-1
TGTGCTAGTGGTTTGGTAACGGGCAATGAGCAGTTCTTC
CASGLVTGNEQFF
>TRBD2|TRBV6-1|many|TRBJ2-5
TGTGCCAGCAGGCTAGCGGGGGGGGGAACACTCCAAGAGACCCAGTACTTC
CASRLAGGGTLQETQYF
>TRBD1|TRBV11-3|few|TRBJ1-3
TGTGCCAGCAGCCCATCCGTGGGGGGGAGGACAGGACCATTCTCTGGAAACACCGTATATTTT
CASSPSVGGRTGPFSGNTVYF
>NA|TRBV12-3/TRBV12-4|few|TRBJ1-1
TGTGCCAGCAGTTTAGCGGGTTGGGGGAACACTGAAGCTTTCTTT
CASSLAGWGNTEAFF
>TRBD1|TRBV5-1|NA|TRBJ1-6
TGCGCCAGCAGCTCAGCAGGGGGGGGTAATTCACCCCTCCACTTT
CASSSAGGGNSPLHF
>TRBD1|TRBV11-2|NA|TRBJ2-3
TGTGCCAGCAGACTGGGGACAGGGGGAATCACAGATACGCAGTATTTT
CASRLGTGGITDTQYF
>NA|TRBV29-1|few|TRBJ1-2
TGCAGCGTCGGCCAGAACGAGTTGGGTGGCTACACCTTC
CSVGQNELGGYTF
>TRBD2|TRBV20-1|NA|TRBJ2-5
TGCAGTGCCTTACGACTAGCGGGGACCCAAGAGACCCAGTACTTC
CSALRLAGTQETQYF
>NA|TRBV6-1|many|TRBJ2-7
TGTGCCAGCAGTGAAGCGCTGGGGAGTTACTACGAGCAGTACTTC
CASSEALGSYYEQYF
>NA|TRBV6-2/TRBV6-3|many|TRBJ2-3
TGTGCCAGCAGTTCAAATGGTCCAGATACGCAGTATTTT
CASSSNGPDTQYF
>TRBD1|TRBV28|many|TRBJ2-6
TGTGCCAGCAGTCGCCTCCTTCGGGACAGGAGTTCCTCTGGGGCCAACGTCCTGACTTTC
CASSRLLRDRSSSGANVLTF
>NA|TRBV7-2|many|TRBJ2-5
TGTGCCAGCACCTCCTCGTACCAAGAGACCCAGTACTTC
CASTSSYQETQYF
>TRBD1|TRBV3-1|NA|TRBJ2-1
TGTGCCAGCAGCCCTAGGGACAGGCGTCCCTACGAGCAGTTCTTC
CASSPRDRRPYEQFF
>TRBD1|TRBV25-1|few|TRBJ2-2
TGTGCCACCCGGGGACAGGGGATAACCGGGGAGCTGTTTTTT
CATRGQGITGELFF
>TRBD2|TRBV6-2/TRBV6-3|many|TRBJ2-5
TGTGCCAGCAGTCAACGGACTAGCGGGGGGCCGGAGACCCAGTACTTC
CASSQRTSGGPETQYF
>TRBD2|TRBV20-1|many|TRBJ2-7
TGCAGTGCTAGAACTAGCGGGAGGGCCCCCGAGCAGTACTTC
CSARTSGRAPEQYF
>NA|TRBV18|NA|TRBJ2-5
TGTGCCAGCTCACCAATAGATTACAGCCAAGAGACCCAGTACTTC
CASSPIDYSQETQYF
>TRBD1|TRBV12-3/TRBV12-4|NA|TRBJ1-2
TGTGCCAGCACCGGCGGGGACAGGGGGCGCCGGAGAGATGGCTACACCTTC
CASTGGDRGRRRDGYTF
>NA|TRBV25-1|NA|TRBJ1-6
TGTGCCAGCAGTGCCCAGGACCGGAATAATTCACCCCTCCACTTT
CASSAQDRNNSPLHF